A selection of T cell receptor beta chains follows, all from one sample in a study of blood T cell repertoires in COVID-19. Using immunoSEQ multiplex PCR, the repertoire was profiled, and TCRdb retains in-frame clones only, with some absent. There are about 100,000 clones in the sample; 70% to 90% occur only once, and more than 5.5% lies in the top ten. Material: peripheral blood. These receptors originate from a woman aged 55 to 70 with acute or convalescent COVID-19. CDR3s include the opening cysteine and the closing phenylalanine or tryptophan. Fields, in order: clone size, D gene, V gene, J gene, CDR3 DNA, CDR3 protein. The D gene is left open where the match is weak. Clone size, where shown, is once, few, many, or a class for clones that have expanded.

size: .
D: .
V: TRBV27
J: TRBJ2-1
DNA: TGTGCCAGCAGTGCCCCCCTCGGAGGGCAGTTCTTC
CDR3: CASSAPLGGQFF

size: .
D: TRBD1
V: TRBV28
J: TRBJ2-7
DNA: TGTGCCAGCAGTTCTGGGACAGGCACAACCTACGAGCAGTACTTC
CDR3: CASSSGTGTTYEQYF

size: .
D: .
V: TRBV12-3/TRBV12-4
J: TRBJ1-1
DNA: TGTGCCAGCAGTTTTTTAGGGGTTGAAGCTTTCTTT
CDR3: CASSFLGVEAFF

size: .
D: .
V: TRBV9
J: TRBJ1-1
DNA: TGTGCCAGCAGCGTAGTCGGGGTTTCTGAAGCTTTCTTT
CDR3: CASSVVGVSEAFF

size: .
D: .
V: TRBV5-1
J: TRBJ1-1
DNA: TGCGCCAGCAGCAAGGGGGTTAACACTGAAGCTTTCTTT
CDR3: CASSKGVNTEAFF

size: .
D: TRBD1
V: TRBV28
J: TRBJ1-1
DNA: TGTGCCAGCAGTCCACTGGGACAGACGAACACTGAAGCTTTCTTT
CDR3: CASSPLGQTNTEAFF

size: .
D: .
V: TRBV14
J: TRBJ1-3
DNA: TGTTCTACTATACGAGCTGGAAACACCATATATTTT
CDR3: CSTIRAGNTIYF

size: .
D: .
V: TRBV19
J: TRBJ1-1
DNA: TGTGCCAGTAGTATACAGGGCCAACCGCCGAACACTGAAGCTTTCTTT
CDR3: CASSIQGQPPNTEAFF

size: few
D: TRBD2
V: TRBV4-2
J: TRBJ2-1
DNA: TGTGCCAGCAGCCAAGTACTAGCGGGAGCAAACAATGAGCAGTTCTTC
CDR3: CASSQVLAGANNEQFF

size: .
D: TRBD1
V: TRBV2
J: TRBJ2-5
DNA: TGTGCCAGCGGGGCGGGGACAGGGGGTGAGACCCAGTACTTC
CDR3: CASGAGTGGETQYF

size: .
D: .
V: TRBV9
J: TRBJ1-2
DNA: TGTGCCAGCAGCCCTAGTCCCGGGGGGGGAGATGGTGGCTACACCTTC
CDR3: CASSPSPGGGDGGYTF

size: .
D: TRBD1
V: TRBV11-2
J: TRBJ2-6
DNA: TGTGCCAGCAGCTTAGAGCCAGGGGGCGCGGCTGGGGCCAACGTCCTGACTTTC
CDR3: CASSLEPGGAAGANVLTF

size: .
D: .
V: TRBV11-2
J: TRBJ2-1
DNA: TGTGCCAGCAGCTTCGGAACAGGGATCACTGAGCAGTTCTTC
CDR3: CASSFGTGITEQFF

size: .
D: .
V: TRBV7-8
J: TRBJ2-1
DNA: TGTGCCAGCAGCCCCCGCCCGGGGAAAGAGCAGTTCTTC
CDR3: CASSPRPGKEQFF

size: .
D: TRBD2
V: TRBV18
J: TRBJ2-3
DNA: TGTGCCAGCTCCTGGACTAGCGGGAGTGTTACAGATACGCAGTATTTT
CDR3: CASSWTSGSVTDTQYF

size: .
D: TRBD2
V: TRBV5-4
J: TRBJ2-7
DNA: TGTGCCAGCAGCTTGGGGGGGGGAGGCTCCTACGAGCAGTACTTC
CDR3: CASSLGGGGSYEQYF

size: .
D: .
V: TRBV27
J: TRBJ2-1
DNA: TGTGCCAGCAGCCTGAGGAGGGGTTACAATGAGCAGTTCTTC
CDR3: CASSLRRGYNEQFF

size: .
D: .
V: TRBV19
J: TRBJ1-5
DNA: TGTGCCAGTAGTATTGGAAGAAGCGAGGGTCGGGGTCAGCCCCAGCATTTT
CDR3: CASSIGRSEGRGQPQHF

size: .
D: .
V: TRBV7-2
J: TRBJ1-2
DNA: TGTGCCAGCAGCTTAGCAACAGAGAACTATGGCTACACCTTC
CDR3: CASSLATENYGYTF

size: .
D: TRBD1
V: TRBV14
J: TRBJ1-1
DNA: TGTGCCAGCAGCCAAGTGCAGGGGGCGTTGAACACTGAAGCTTTCTTT
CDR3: CASSQVQGALNTEAFF

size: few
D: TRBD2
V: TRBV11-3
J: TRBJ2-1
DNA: TGTGCCAGCAGGGTTGTAGCGGGGGTCTACAATGAGCAGTTCTTC
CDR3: CASRVVAGVYNEQFF

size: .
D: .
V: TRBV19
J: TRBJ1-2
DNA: TGTGCCAGTACCATGTCGGGGGGTTATGGCTACACCTTC
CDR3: CASTMSGGYGYTF

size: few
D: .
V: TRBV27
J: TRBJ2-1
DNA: TGTGCCAGCAGTTCCGCGACTAGTCCTTACAATGAGCAGTTCTTC
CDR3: CASSSATSPYNEQFF

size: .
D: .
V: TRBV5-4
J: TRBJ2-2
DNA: TGTGCCAGCAGCACCCCCACTAGGTCGTCCGGGGAGCTGTTTTTT
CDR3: CASSTPTRSSGELFF

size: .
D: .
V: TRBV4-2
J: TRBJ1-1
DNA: TGTGCCAGCAGCCAAGACGGCTCCACAGGTGAAGCTTTCTTT
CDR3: CASSQDGSTGEAFF

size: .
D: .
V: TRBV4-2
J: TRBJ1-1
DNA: TGTGCCAGCAGCCAAGTTGAGAGGGCGGCGGCAGAAGCTTTCTTT
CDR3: CASSQVERAAAEAFF

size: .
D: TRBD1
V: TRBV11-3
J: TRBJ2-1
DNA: TGTGCCAGCAGCTTCGACAGGGCTGGCAATGAGCAGTTCTTC
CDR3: CASSFDRAGNEQFF

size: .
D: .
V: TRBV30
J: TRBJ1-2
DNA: TGTGCCTGGGGCGGGGTCCTCGGTGGCTACACCTTC
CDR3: CAWGGVLGGYTF

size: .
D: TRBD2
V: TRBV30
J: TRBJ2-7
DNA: TGTGCCTGGAGTGTAAAGGGAATAGCGGGGGACGAGCAGTACTTC
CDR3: CAWSVKGIAGDEQYF

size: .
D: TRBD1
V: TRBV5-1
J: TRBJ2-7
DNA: TGCGCCAGCAGCTCTCGACAGGGTGTCTACGAGCAGTACTTC
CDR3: CASSSRQGVYEQYF

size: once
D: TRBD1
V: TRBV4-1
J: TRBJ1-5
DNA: TGCGCCAGCAGCCAAGGGACAGGGGGCGAGGGGCAGCCCCAGCATTTT
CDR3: CASSQGTGGEGQPQHF

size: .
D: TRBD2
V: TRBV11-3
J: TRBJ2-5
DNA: TGTGCCAGCAGCCCTCCCCCTGGGCACGGGACTAGCGTCTTAGAGACCCAGTACTTC
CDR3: CASSPPPGHGTSVLETQYF

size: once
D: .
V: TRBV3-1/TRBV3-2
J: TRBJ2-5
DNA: TGTGCCAGCAGCCACCCTAGGGGGACCCAGTACTTC
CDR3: CASSHPRGTQYF

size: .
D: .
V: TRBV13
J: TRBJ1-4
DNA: TGTGCCAGCAGCTTCCGTAGTGGAGCTAATGAAAAACTGTTTTTT
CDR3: CASSFRSGANEKLFF

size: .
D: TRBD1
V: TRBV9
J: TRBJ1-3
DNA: TGTGCCAGCAGCGTACAGGGGGTCTCTGGAAACACCATATATTTT
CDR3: CASSVQGVSGNTIYF

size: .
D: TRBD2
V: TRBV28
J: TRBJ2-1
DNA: TGTGCCAGCAGTTTGGGTCAGGGACTAGCTACATTCTGGCAGTTCTTC
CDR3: CASSLGQGLATFWQFF

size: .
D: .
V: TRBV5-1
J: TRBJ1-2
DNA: TGCGCCAGCAGCTTGGAGGGGCACTATGGCTACACCTTC
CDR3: CASSLEGHYGYTF

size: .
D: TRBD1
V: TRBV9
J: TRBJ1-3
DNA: TGTGCCAGCAGCGTAGCTGCCCAGGACAGGGCTGGAAACACCATATATTTT
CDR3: CASSVAAQDRAGNTIYF

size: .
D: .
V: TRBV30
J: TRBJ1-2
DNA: TGTGCCTGGAGCCTTACAGGGAACTATGGCTACACCTTC
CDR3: CAWSLTGNYGYTF

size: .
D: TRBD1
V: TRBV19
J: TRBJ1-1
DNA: TGTGCCAGTAGTCCGGGACAGGCCGTCGACGCTGAAGCTTTCTTT
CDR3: CASSPGQAVDAEAFF

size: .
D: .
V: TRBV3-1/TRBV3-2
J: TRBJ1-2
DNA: TGTGCCAGCAGCCAGCAACAGGGAAGGGAGGGCTACACCTTC
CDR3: CASSQQQGREGYTF

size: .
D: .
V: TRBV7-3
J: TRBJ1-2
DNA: TGTGCCAGCAGCCCAACGACAGCTAACTATGGCTACACCTTC
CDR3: CASSPTTANYGYTF

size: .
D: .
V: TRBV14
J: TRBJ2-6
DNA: TGTGCCAGCAGTTTATCTGGGGCCAACGTCCTGACTTTC
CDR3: CASSLSGANVLTF